The 30 T cell receptor beta chains presented below share a single source sample, sequenced in a study of T cells in Graves' hyperthyroidism and ophthalmopathy. RNA transcripts served as the template for amplifying TCR beta CDR3 regions. Using the HTBI primer set, a first-round RT-PCR was run on the TCR CDR3. TCRdb itself ran the multiplex PCR reads through MiXCR, one entry per CDR3 protein. The top ten clones hold 49% of a sample with over 400,000 distinct CDR3 sequences, 22% of them seen once. What was sequenced was blood. Receptor source: a woman in her 70s with Graves' ophthalmopathy.

In this sample, this clonotype turned up a few times. The chain links TRBV10-3 to TRBJ2-1, with 10 nucleotides matching TRBD2. The CDR3 runs 14 residues. V shed 6 bases and J 6 bases; nucleotides not matched to a gene: 5. Germline assignment: CDR1 ENHRY and CDR2 SYGVKD. CDR3 amino acids: CAIRGTSELNEQFF. Here the CDR3 DNA reads TGTGCCATCAGGGGGACTAGCGAACTCAATGAGCAGTTCTTC.

This clonotype was detected only a few times. The chain couples TRBV20-1 to TRBJ2-2; TRBD2 agrees at 13 bases. Germline CDR1 is DFQATT and CDR2 is SNEGSKA (reference sequence). The CDR3 sequence is 17 residues long. Trimming at V came to 0 bases and at J to 3 bases, leaving 4 bases not matched to a gene. CDR3 bases: TGCAGTGCTAGAGATCCGACTAGCGGGAGGTACACCGGGGAGCTGTTTTTT. Translated, it gives CSARDPTSGRYTGELFF.

The chain employs TRBV7-3 and TRBJ1-2; perhaps TRBD1 as D (5 bases). Trimming shortened V by 2 bases and J by 0 bases, and 10 bases separated the two germline ends. The CDR3 runs 15 residues. The germline V gene encodes CDR1 SGHTA and CDR2 FQGTGA. This CDR3 reads CASSLEGTTNYGYTF. The CDR3 DNA is TGTGCCAGCAGCTTAGAAGGGACCACTAACTATGGCTACACCTTC.

This clonotype was observed a handful of times. CDR3 bases: TGTGCCAGCAGTTTTGTCGGTGGAACCGCTATGACTGGGGAGCTGTTTTTT. Translation: CASSFVGGTAMTGELFF. The rearrangement links TRBV27 to TRBJ2-2, with D hard to call. CDR3 length: 17 amino acids. Between the trimmed V and J ends, which lost 3 bases and 8 bases, there was a span of 22 bases. The V gene's germline CDR1 is MNHEY and CDR2 SMNVEV (reference sequence).

This clonotype was observed at least ten times. This rearrangement joins TRBV28 to TRBJ2-7; TRBD1 aligns across 7 bases. Germline assignment: CDR1 MDHEN and CDR2 SYDVKM. Trimming cost V 4 bases and J 6 bases; bases outside gene matches: 9. This CDR3 is built from 14 residues. The CDR3 loop is CASSSGDRHSEQYF. CDR3 sequence (DNA): TGTGCCAGCAGTTCCGGGGACAGACATAGCGAGCAGTACTTC.

In this sample, this clonotype turned up many times. The gene calls are TRBV12-3 or TRBV12-4 and TRBJ1-1; 10 nucleotides align to TRBD1. The CDR3 sequence is 17 residues long. Trimming removed 6 bases from V and 0 bases from J; junction bases left unmatched: 10. The CDR3: CASSRRQGADLNTEAFF. DNA for the CDR3: TGTGCCAGCAGCCGCAGACAGGGGGCAGATCTGAACACTGAAGCTTTCTTT.

This clonotype has just a few counts. V and J are TRBV28 and TRBJ1-1; the D gene is possibly TRBD1 (6 bases). With 5 bases removed from V and 1 base from J, the gap between germline ends came to 11 bases. This CDR3 has 14 residues. Germline V gives CDR1 MDHEN, CDR2 SYDVKM. In nucleotides, the CDR3 is TGTGCCAGCAGTCCCGGGACACAGAACACTGAAGCTTTCTTT. Encoded protein: CASSPGTQNTEAFF.

This clonotype was seen a few times. In nucleotides, the CDR3 is TGTGCCAACACCCCCATGTATGAAGCTTTCTTT. Translated: CANTPMYEAFF. The chain uses TRBV6-1 and TRBJ1-1; D gene uncertain. V gave up 10 bases and J gave up 7 bases, with 13 bases separating them. Per the germline V gene, CDR1 is MNHNS and CDR2 is SASEGT. The CDR3 totals 11 residues.

This clonotype was seen a handful of times. The chain combines TRBV6-2 or TRBV6-3 with TRBJ2-1; 9 nucleotides agree with TRBD2. Trimming cost V 9 bases and J 5 bases; bases outside gene matches: 8. Germline CDR1 is MNHEY and CDR2 is SVGEGT. The CDR3 covers 14 residues. CDR3 in amino acids: CASTQGTSNNEQFF. CDR3 sequence (DNA): TGTGCCAGTACTCAGGGGACTAGCAACAATGAGCAGTTCTTC.

This clonotype was counted only a few times. The chain is built from TRBV5-6 and TRBJ2-7; D unresolved. Trimming removed 2 bases from V and 3 bases from J, with 15 bases in between. The CDR3 consists of 15 residues. In germline, CDR1 is SGHDT, CDR2 YYEEEE. CDR3 protein: CASSLGPAASYEQYF. The DNA for the CDR3 is TGTGCCAGCAGCTTAGGGCCCGCGGCAAGCTACGAGCAGTACTTC.

This chain joins TRBV20-1 and TRBJ1-2; D remains ambiguous. The CDR3 totals 11 residues. The germline V and J ends were trimmed by 1 base and 7 bases, with 7 bases remaining between them. Germline V CDR1 and CDR2: DFQATT, SNEGSKA (reference sequence). The CDR3 loop is CSARVGTGYTF. CDR3 coding DNA: TGCAGTGCTAGAGTTGGTACTGGCTACACCTTC.

This rearrangement joins TRBV6-2 or TRBV6-3 to TRBJ1-1; D is uncertain. V shed 0 bases and J shed 5 bases, with 13 bases lying between them. The CDR3 spans 15 residues. Germline V CDR1 and CDR2: MNHEY, SVGEGT. The CDR3 loop reads CASSYSSVGVTEAFF. The CDR3 DNA reads TGTGCCAGCAGTTACTCGTCTGTGGGCGTTACTGAAGCTTTCTTT.

This clonotype was seen a few times. The chain is built from TRBV13 and TRBJ2-7; possibly TRBD2 for D (5 bases). Per the germline V gene, CDR1 is PRHDT and CDR2 is FYEKMQ (reference sequence). The V end was cut by 6 bases, the J end by 0 bases, with 9 bases between. CDR3 length: 13 amino acids. In DNA, the CDR3 is TGTGCCAGCAGACTAGAGAGCTCCTACGAGCAGTACTTC. Encoded protein: CASRLESSYEQYF.

This chain uses TRBV7-2 with TRBJ2-1; 8 positions match TRBD2. The J call could be wrong; TRBJ2-7 is a better fit for the DNA end. Germline V gene data show CDR1 as SGHTA and CDR2 as FQGNSA. There are 14 residues in the CDR3. The CDR3 DNA reads TGTGCCAGCTCCCGGACTAGCAGGTCTGGTGAGCAGTACTTC. This translates into CASSRTSRSGEQYF.

This clonotype turned up a few times. The V gene is TRBV6-2 or TRBV6-3, the J gene TRBJ1-5; a weak D match, TRBD1 (6 bases). The germline gives CDR1 MNHEY, CDR2 SVGEGT. V was shortened by 7 bases and J by 3 bases, with 22 bases between the two germline ends. The CDR3 totals 17 residues. CDR3 in amino acids: CASTRGGTIFLNQPQHF. CDR3 bases: TGTGCCAGCACTAGGGGGGGCACTATCTTCCTCAATCAGCCCCAGCATTTT.

There are a few counts of this clonotype. The V call is TRBV6-5, the J call TRBJ1-6; D is unresolved. Looked up from germline, CDR1 is MNHEY and CDR2 is SVGAGI. V lost 0 bases and J 9 bases, leaving 9 bases between the germline ends. The length of the CDR3 is 14 residues. The CDR3 DNA reads TGTGCCAGCAGTTACTCAGGGTTAGGTTCACCCCTCCACTTT. This sequence encodes CASSYSGLGSPLHF.

The table lists this clonotype with a few counts. CDR3 coding DNA: TGTGCCAGCAGTTTATTGGACAGGAACTCTGGAAACACCATATATTTT. Protein sequence: CASSLLDRNSGNTIYF. The chain has TRBV28 and TRBJ1-3; 7 positions agree with TRBD1. Germline loops: CDR1 MDHEN, CDR2 SYDVKM. The CDR3 length is 16 residues. V lost 1 base, J lost 0 bases, and 3 bases stayed unmatched.

The gene calls are TRBV5-1 and TRBJ2-3, with 9 bases matching TRBD1. Germline CDR1 reads SGHRS; CDR2 reads YFSETQ. This CDR3 has 16 residues. V dropped 2 bases and J dropped 5; count of bases not matched to a gene: 9. The CDR3 loop reads CASSFQQGALGDTQYF. The CDR3 coding sequence is TGCGCCAGCAGCTTCCAACAGGGGGCGCTTGGAGATACGCAGTATTTT.

This chain joins TRBV20-1 and TRBJ2-2; D gene ambiguous. Trimming took 2 bases from V and 6 from J, leaving 10 bases between them. The CDR3 extends over 13 amino acids. The germline CDR1 and CDR2 sequences are DFQATT and SNEGSKA (reference sequence). The CDR3 sequence is CSARNRLPGELFF. CDR3 nucleotide sequence: TGCAGTGCTAGAAATAGGTTGCCCGGGGAGCTGTTTTTT.

V gene TRBV20-1 combines with J gene TRBJ2-1; 8 bases are a match to TRBD2. The V gene's germline CDR1 is DFQATT and CDR2 SNEGSKA (reference sequence). This CDR3 has 15 amino acids. The V gene end was trimmed by 6 bases and the J gene end by 2 bases; junction bases not matched to a gene: 9. The CDR3 DNA sequence: TGCAGTGCGGAAGCAGCGGGAGTGCCCTACAATGAGCAGTTCTTC. Residues: CSAEAAGVPYNEQFF.

The chain joins TRBV5-1 to TRBJ2-5; TRBD1 matches at 12 bases. V lost 4 bases and J lost 4; bases outside the gene matches: 8. The CDR3 runs to 16 residues. The germline V gene encodes CDR1 SGHRS and CDR2 YFSETQ. The CDR3, as DNA: TGCGCCAGCAGCGCTCCCGGGACAGGGGGCCTAGAGACCCAGTACTTC. Protein sequence: CASSAPGTGGLETQYF. Using reference TRBV5-1 and TRBJ2-5 for the parts outside the CDR3, the full variable domain is KAGVTQTPRYLIKTRGQQVTLSCSPISGHRSVSWYQQTPGQGLQFLFEYFSETQRNKGNFPGRFSGRQFSNSRSEMNVSTLELGDSALYLCASSAPGTGGLETQYFGPGTRLLVL.

This clonotype was seen a few times. CDR3 DNA: TGTGCCAGCAGTGATCTGGCTAGCGGACCGGCCACCCAGGTAAAAAATGAGCAGTTCTTC. This gives the protein CASSDLASGPATQVKNEQFF. The chain combines TRBV25-1 with TRBJ2-1; 7 bases align to TRBD2. V trimming: 3 bases; J trimming: 7 bases; junction bases outside the gene matches: 24. Germline lookup yields CDR1 MGHDK and CDR2 SYGVNS. The CDR3 is 20 amino acids.

With regard to this clonotype: Relative to the germline gene, one junction end is altered; a read error may explain this. The rearrangement links TRBV12-3 or TRBV12-4 to TRBJ1-4; D is undetermined. This CDR3 contains 16 residues. The chain's CDR3 is CASSSFPGLGDENLFF. CDR3 DNA sequence: TGTGCCAGCAGTTCTTTTCCGGGTCTGGGCGATGAAAACCTGTTTTTT.

The chain has TRBV20-1 and TRBJ1-1, with TRBD1 matching over 9 bases. The CDR3 sequence is 17 residues long. The germline gives CDR1 DFQATT, CDR2 SNEGSKA (reference sequence). The V segment lost 0 bases and the J segment 1 base; nucleotides outside the gene matches: 9. Here the CDR3 reads CSARDWTGERKNTEAFF. The CDR3, as DNA: TGCAGTGCTAGAGATTGGACAGGGGAAAGGAAGAACACTGAAGCTTTCTTT.

V usage is TRBV20-1 and J usage is TRBJ2-2; TRBD2 matches at 7 bases. Unmatched junction bases numbered 5, after V lost 0 bases and J lost 1 base. Germline CDR1 and CDR2: DFQATT and SNEGSKA (reference sequence). CDR3 length: 16 amino acids. The CDR3 sequence is CSARDGGSLNTGELFF. In nucleotides, the CDR3 is TGCAGTGCTAGAGACGGCGGGAGCCTGAACACCGGGGAGCTGTTTTTT.

This sequence joins TRBV7-3 and TRBJ2-5; weak D call: TRBD2 (5 bases). CDR3 length: 15 amino acids. Trimming took off 2 bases at V and 1 base at J, with 11 bases between the two ends. CDR1 is SGHTA and CDR2 is FQGTGA in the germline V gene. CDR3 DNA sequence: TGTGCCAGCAGCTTACAAGCCGGGATCCAAGAGACCCAGTACTTC. This translates into CASSLQAGIQETQYF.

This clonotype was observed a handful of times. The chain employs TRBV20-1 and TRBJ2-5; D not resolved. The V gene's germline CDR1 is DFQATT and CDR2 SNEGSKA (reference sequence). The CDR3 loop spans 13 amino acids. Trimming pared 3 bases from V and 7 bases from J, leaving 15 bases between. The CDR3 loop reads CSASTLPQRTQYF. The CDR3 DNA is TGCAGTGCTAGTACCCTACCCCAACGGACCCAGTACTTC.

In DNA, the CDR3 is TGTGCCATCAGTGATGGGGGAAACTATGGCTACACCTTC. Translation gives CAISDGGNYGYTF. The chain is built from TRBV10-3 and TRBJ1-2; TRBD1 might be the D (5 bases). The CDR3 sequence is 13 residues long. The ends were cut back, 3 bases at V and 2 bases at J, with 7 bases in the middle. Germline CDR1 is ENHRY and CDR2 is SYGVKD.

The J gene is TRBJ2-2, the V gene TRBV20-1, with D hard to call. This CDR3 has 12 residues. V lost 4 bases and J lost 1, with 4 bases in between. Looked up from germline, CDR1 is DFQATT and CDR2 is SNEGSKA (reference sequence). This CDR3 is CSATQNTGELFF. CDR3 DNA sequence: TGCAGTGCTACCCAGAACACCGGGGAGCTGTTTTTT.

The chain combines TRBV24-1 with TRBJ2-3; D remains unclear. Trimming cost V 5 bases and J 2 bases, with 10 bases left between them. Germline CDR1 is KGHDR and CDR2 is SFDVKD. CDR3 length: 14 residues. Here the CDR3 DNA reads TGTGCCACCAGTGGGCGTGCGAACACAGATACGCAGTATTTT. This codes for CATSGRANTDTQYF.